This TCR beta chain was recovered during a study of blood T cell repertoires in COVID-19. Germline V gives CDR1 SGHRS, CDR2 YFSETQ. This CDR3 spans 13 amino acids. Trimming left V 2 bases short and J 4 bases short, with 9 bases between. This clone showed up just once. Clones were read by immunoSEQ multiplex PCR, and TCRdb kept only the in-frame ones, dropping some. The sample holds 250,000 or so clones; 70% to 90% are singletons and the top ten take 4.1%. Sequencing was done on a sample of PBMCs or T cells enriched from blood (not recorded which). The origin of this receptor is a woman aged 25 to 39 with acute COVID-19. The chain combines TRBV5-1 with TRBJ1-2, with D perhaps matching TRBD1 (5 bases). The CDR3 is CASSLATAYGYTF. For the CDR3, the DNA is TGCGCCAGCAGCTTAGCGACAGCCTATGGCTACACCTTC.